One sample yielded the 18 T cell receptor beta chains listed below, sequenced in a study of cytomegalovirus exposure and HLA in healthy donors. With 60 Vbeta and 13 Jbeta primers, the PCR was carried out. Repertoires were generated with immunoSEQ multiplex PCR, while TCRdb's copy carries only in-frame clones and drops some. The top ten clones hold around 6% of a sample with nearly 200,000 clones, roughly four fifths of them seen once. The sequencing input was PBMCs. Source of these receptors: a woman between 45 and 65 years old in good health and CMV-seropositive.

The CDR3, as DNA: TGCGCCAGCAGCTTGTCGGCGGTCACCGGGGAGCTGTTTTTT. Translating it yields CASSLSAVTGELFF. The chain has TRBV5-1 and TRBJ2-2; the D is unclear. There are 14 residues in the CDR3. V was pared by 1 base and J by 4 bases, with 8 bases between. The V gene's germline CDR1 is SGHRS and CDR2 YFSETQ.

The CDR3 DNA is TGTGCCTGGAGCGCGGGGACTTTCTCCTACAATGAGCAGTTCTTC. Amino acids: CAWSAGTFSYNEQFF. The genes are TRBV30 and TRBJ2-1, with D tentatively TRBD2 (6 bases). Germline CDR1 and CDR2: GTSNPN and SVGIG (reference sequence). V was cut by 3 bases and J by 0 bases, with 12 bases left in between. CDR3 length: 15 residues.

This clone was observed a handful of times. This chain links TRBV10-1 with TRBJ2-4; 14 nucleotides agree with TRBD2. Germline-derived CDR1 and CDR2 are WNHNN and SYGVQD (reference sequence). V lost 0 bases and J lost 8; bases outside the gene matches: 9. CDR3 length equals 18 residues. The CDR3 sequence: CASSESSGTSGRQDIQYF. The CDR3 DNA reads as TGCGCCAGCAGTGAGTCCTCCGGGACTAGCGGGAGACAGGACATTCAGTACTTC.

The rearrangement uses TRBV18 and TRBJ1-4; 8 nucleotides align to TRBD1. V gave up 2 bases and J gave up 8 bases; unmatched junction bases: 4. This CDR3 comprises 14 residues. Germline assignment: CDR1 KGHSH and CDR2 LQKENI. The CDR3 loop reads CASSPGQGGEKLFF. CDR3 coding DNA: TGTGCCAGCTCACCAGGACAGGGTGGCGAAAAACTGTTTTTT.

The chain links TRBV27 to TRBJ2-2, with D maybe TRBD1 (8 bases). The CDR3 extends over 17 amino acids. The V end was cut by 0 bases, the J end by 2 bases, with 13 bases between. Germline loops: CDR1 MNHEY, CDR2 SMNVEV (reference sequence). In nucleotides, the CDR3 is TGTGCCAGCAGTTTATCGGGGGGGACAGGCAACACCGGGGAGCTGTTTTTT. Residues: CASSLSGGTGNTGELFF.

The CDR3 here is CASSFGQAGGQPQHF. CDR3 coding DNA: TGTGCCAGCAGTTTTGGACAGGCAGGAGGTCAGCCCCAGCATTTT. The genes are TRBV28 and TRBJ1-5; 7 bases agree with TRBD1. V lost 3 bases to trimming and J lost 6 bases; unmatched junction nucleotides: 8. The CDR3 extends over 15 amino acids. From germline, CDR1 is MDHEN and CDR2 SYDVKM.

This clone appeared a few times. The J gene is TRBJ2-1, the V gene TRBV19, with D tentatively TRBD2 (5 bases). The germline V and J ends were trimmed by 2 bases and 9 bases, with 11 bases remaining between them. Germline V lookup: CDR1 LNHDA, CDR2 SQIVND (reference sequence). This CDR3 region has 13 residues. CDR3: CASSISSEGEQFF. CDR3 sequence (DNA): TGTGCCAGTAGTATAAGTTCAGAGGGTGAGCAGTTCTTC.

The chain employs TRBV10-3 and TRBJ2-5; 8 bases map to TRBD1. J gave up 5 bases and V 1 base, and 6 bases lay outside the gene matches. CDR1 ENHRY and CDR2 SYGVKD come from the germline V gene. The CDR3 spans 15 residues. The CDR3 sequence: CAISELPDREETQYF. The CDR3 DNA is TGTGCCATCAGTGAGTTACCGGACAGGGAGGAGACCCAGTACTTC.

The J gene is TRBJ2-7, the V gene TRBV4-1; 8 positions agree with TRBD2. The germline CDR1 and CDR2 sequences are MGHRA and YSYEKL. The CDR3 spans 15 residues. The J segment lost 6 bases and the V segment lost 0 bases, leaving 7 bases of the junction unmatched. CDR3 amino acids: CASSQEGGRIGEQYF. The DNA for the CDR3 is TGCGCCAGCAGCCAAGAGGGCGGGAGGATTGGCGAGCAGTACTTC.

V gene TRBV19 combines with J gene TRBJ2-1; 7 positions match TRBD1. Germline assignment: CDR1 LNHDA and CDR2 SQIVND (reference sequence). The CDR3 contains 17 residues. The trim removed 5 bases at V and 0 bases at J, leaving 10 bases unmatched. CDR3 sequence: CASSPRRGGNSYNEQFF. The CDR3 DNA sequence: TGTGCCAGTAGTCCCCGACGAGGGGGCAACTCCTACAATGAGCAGTTCTTC.

V usage is TRBV5-1 and J usage is TRBJ2-1; 9 nucleotides match TRBD1. With V trimmed by 3 bases and J by 5 bases, 6 bases remained unmatched. Germline CDR1 is SGHRS and CDR2 is YFSETQ. This CDR3 comprises 15 residues. The CDR3 DNA reads as TGCGCCAGCAGCTCCGACAGGGGGAAACACAATGAGCAGTTCTTC. The encoded protein is CASSSDRGKHNEQFF.

The V and J genes are TRBV6-6 and TRBJ2-7, with D tentatively TRBD1 (6 bases). CDR1 and CDR2 from the germline V gene are MNHNY and SVGAGI (reference sequence). V was shortened by 0 bases and J by 2 bases, with 11 bases between the two germline ends. This CDR3 comprises 15 residues. CDR3 bases: TGTGCCAGCAGTTACTCTGGACAGAGAACCTACGAGCAGTACTTC. Its protein is CASSYSGQRTYEQYF.

This clone turned up a few times. One end of the junction fails to match germline, which may point to a read error. The chain uses TRBV11-2 and TRBJ1-6, with D possibly TRBD1 on 5 matching bases. Germline-derived CDR1 and CDR2 are SGHAT and FQNNGV. The CDR3 runs to 14 residues. CDR3 amino acids: CASSLGQGYSPLHF. DNA of the CDR3: TGTGCCAGCAGTTTAGGGCAGGGTTATTCACCCCTCCACTTT.

About this clone itself: At one of its ends the junction is not consistent with the germline gene, which may arise from a read error. The chain links TRBV7-9 to TRBJ2-3; TRBD1 is a possible D gene (5 bases). This CDR3 contains 12 residues. Germline CDR1 reads SEHNR; CDR2 reads FQNEAQ (reference sequence). Here the CDR3 DNA reads TGTTCCAGCAGCCGTACAGGAGATACGCAGTATTTT. Translating gives CSSSRTGDTQYF.

This sequence joins TRBV7-9 and TRBJ1-1; D is perhaps TRBD1 (6 bases). This CDR3 is built from 13 residues. The V end lost 6 bases, the J end lost 1 base, and 9 bases lay between the germline ends. CDR1 is SEHNR and CDR2 is FQNEAQ in the germline V gene (reference sequence). The CDR3: CASRSQGNTEAFF. As DNA, the CDR3 is TGTGCCAGCAGATCACAGGGGAACACTGAAGCTTTCTTT. Variable domain in full (rest from reference TRBV7-9 and TRBJ1-1): DTGVSQNPRHKITKRGQNVTFRCDPISEHNRLYWYRQTLGQGPEFLTYFQNEAQLEKSRLLSDRFSAERPKGSFSTLEIQRTEQGDSAMYLCASRSQGNTEAFFGQGTRLTVV.

V usage is TRBV29-1 and J usage is TRBJ1-2; TRBD1 aligns across 7 bases. The length of the CDR3 is 15 residues. Trimming cost V 0 bases and J 5 bases; bases outside gene matches: 9. The germline V gene encodes CDR1 SQVTM and CDR2 ANQGSEA. The CDR3 spells CSVEEKRQGLYGYTF. The CDR3 DNA reads TGCAGCGTTGAAGAGAAAAGACAGGGTCTTTATGGCTACACCTTC.

This clone was recorded only once. The gene calls are TRBV20-1 and TRBJ1-2; no definite D call. V was pared by 3 bases and J by 9 bases, with 11 bases between. CDR3 length: 11 residues. Germline CDR1 is DFQATT and CDR2 is SNEGSKA (reference sequence). CDR3 protein: CSASVDISYTF. The CDR3 DNA reads TGCAGTGCTAGTGTAGACATCAGCTACACCTTC.

V is TRBV11-3 and J is TRBJ2-1, with 9 bases aligning to TRBD1. CDR1 is SGHNT and CDR2 is YENEEA in the germline V gene. V dropped 5 bases and J dropped 7; count of bases not matched to a gene: 15. CDR3 length: 17 amino acids. CDR3 residues: CASSPPQGTGRNNEQFF. CDR3 sequence (DNA): TGTGCCAGCAGCCCCCCGCAGGGGACAGGGAGAAATAATGAGCAGTTCTTC.